This entry is about one T cell receptor (beta chain). The sample originates from a study of sequential checkpoint blockade in melanoma. The table came from immunoSEQ multiplex PCR; TCRdb's copy has only in-frame clones and leaves some out. The sample has around 18,000 clones, under 80% seen once; the top ten hold approximately 10%. The treatment: randomized to nivolumab then ipilimumab (arm A) or the reverse (arm B). From thawed PBMCs, live CD3+CD8+ cells negative for CD19 and CD56 were sorted. This CDR3 region has 15 residues. Germline V lookup: CDR1 GTSNPN, CDR2 SVGIG (reference sequence). Trimming took 4 bases from V and 5 from J; bases not matched to a gene: 11.

The V call is TRBV30, the J call TRBJ2-5; 9 bases match TRBD2. This material consisted of CD8+ T cells sorted from blood (inferred from file names), taken from a patient given nivolumab and ipilimumab in sequence. The TCR was taken from a human donor with melanoma. The CDR3 spells CAWIGSGSLVETQYF. As DNA, the CDR3 is TGTGCCTGGATCGGTAGCGGGAGTTTAGTGGAGACCCAGTACTTC.